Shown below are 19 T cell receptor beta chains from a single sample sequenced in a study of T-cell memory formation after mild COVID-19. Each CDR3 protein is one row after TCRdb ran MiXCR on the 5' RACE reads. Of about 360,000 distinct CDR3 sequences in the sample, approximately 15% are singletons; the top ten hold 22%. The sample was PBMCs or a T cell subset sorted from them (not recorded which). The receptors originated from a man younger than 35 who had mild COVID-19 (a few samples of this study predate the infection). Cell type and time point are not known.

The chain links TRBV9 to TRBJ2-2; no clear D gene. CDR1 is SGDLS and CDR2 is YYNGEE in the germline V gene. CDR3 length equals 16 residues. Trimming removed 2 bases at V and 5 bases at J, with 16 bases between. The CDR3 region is CASSVGYTIGTGELFF. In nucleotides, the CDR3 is TGTGCCAGCAGCGTTGGCTACACCATAGGAACCGGGGAGCTGTTTTTT.

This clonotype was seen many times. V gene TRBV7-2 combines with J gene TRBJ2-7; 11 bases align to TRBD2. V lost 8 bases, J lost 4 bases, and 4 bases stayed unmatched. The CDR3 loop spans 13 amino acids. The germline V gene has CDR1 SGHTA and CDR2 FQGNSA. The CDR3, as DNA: TGTGCCAGCGGGCTAGCGGGGGGATACGAGCAGTACGTC. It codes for CASGLAGGYEQYV.

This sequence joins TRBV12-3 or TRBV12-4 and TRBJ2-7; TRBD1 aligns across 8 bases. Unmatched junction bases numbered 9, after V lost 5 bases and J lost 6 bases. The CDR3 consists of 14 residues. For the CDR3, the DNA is TGTGCCAGCAGTCCCCCGGACAGGGTGGGCGAGCAGTACTTC. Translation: CASSPPDRVGEQYF.

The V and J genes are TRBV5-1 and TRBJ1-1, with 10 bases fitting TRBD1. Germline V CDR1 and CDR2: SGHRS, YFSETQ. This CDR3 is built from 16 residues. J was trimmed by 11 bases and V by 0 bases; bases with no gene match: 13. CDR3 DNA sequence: TGCGCCAGCAGCTTGGCCGGACTTAGACAGGGGGCTTTGGCTTTCTTT. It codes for CASSLAGLRQGALAFF.

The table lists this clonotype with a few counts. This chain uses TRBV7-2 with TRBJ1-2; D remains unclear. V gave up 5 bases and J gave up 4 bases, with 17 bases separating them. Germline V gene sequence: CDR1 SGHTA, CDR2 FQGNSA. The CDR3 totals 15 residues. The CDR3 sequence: CASSPSKTPSYGYTF. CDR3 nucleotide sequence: TGTGCCAGCAGCCCATCTAAGACACCGTCCTATGGCTACACCTTC.

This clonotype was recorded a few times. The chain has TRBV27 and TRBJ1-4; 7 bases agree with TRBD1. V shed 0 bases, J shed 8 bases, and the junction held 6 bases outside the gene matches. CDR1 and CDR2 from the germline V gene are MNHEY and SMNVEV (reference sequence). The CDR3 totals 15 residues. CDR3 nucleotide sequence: TGTGCCAGCAGTTTATCCCAGGGGGGATTCGAAAAACTGTTTTTT. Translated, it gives CASSLSQGGFEKLFF. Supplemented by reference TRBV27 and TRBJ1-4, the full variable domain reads EAQVTQNPRYLITVTGKKLTVTCSQNMNHEYMSWYRQDPGLGLRQIYYSMNVEVTDKGDVPEGYKVSRKEKRNFPLILESPSPNQTSLYFCASSLSQGGFEKLFFGSGTQLSVL.

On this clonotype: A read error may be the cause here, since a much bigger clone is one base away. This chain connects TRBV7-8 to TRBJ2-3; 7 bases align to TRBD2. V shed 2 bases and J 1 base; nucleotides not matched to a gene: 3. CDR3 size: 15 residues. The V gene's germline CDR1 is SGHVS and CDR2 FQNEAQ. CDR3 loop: CASSLLAEGTDTQYF. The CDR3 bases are TGTGCCAGCAGCTTACTAGCGGAGGGCACAGATACGCAGTATTTT.

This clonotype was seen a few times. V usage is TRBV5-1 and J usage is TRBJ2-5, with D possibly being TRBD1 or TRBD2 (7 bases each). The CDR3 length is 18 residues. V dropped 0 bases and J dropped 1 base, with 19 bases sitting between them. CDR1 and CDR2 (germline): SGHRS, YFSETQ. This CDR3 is CASSLAGGEGATQETQYF. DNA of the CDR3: TGCGCCAGCAGCTTGGCCGGTGGGGAGGGGGCTACCCAAGAGACCCAGTACTTC.

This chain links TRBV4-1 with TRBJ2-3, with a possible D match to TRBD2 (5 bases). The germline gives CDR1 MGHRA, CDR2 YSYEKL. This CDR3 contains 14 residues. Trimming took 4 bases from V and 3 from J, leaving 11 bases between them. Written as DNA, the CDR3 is TGCGCCAGCAGCCGATACCGGACTACAGATACGCAGTATTTT. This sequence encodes CASSRYRTTDTQYF.

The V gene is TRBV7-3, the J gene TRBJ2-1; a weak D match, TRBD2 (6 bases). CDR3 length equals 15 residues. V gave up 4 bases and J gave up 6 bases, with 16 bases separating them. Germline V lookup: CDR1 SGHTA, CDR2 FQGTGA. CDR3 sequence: CASSSPGLPSNEQFF. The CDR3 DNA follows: TGTGCCAGCAGCTCCCCGGGACTCCCTTCCAATGAGCAGTTCTTC.

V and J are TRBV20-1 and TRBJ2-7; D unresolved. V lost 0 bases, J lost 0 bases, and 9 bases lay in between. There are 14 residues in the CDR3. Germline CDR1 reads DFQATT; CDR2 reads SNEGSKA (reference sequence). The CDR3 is CSAREASSSYEQYF. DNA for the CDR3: TGCAGTGCTAGAGAAGCCAGCAGCTCCTACGAGCAGTACTTC.

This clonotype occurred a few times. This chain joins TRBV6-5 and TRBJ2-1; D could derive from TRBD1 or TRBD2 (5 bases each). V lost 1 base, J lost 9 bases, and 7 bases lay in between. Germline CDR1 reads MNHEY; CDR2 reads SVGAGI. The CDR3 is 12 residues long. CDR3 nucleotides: TGTGCCAGCAGTTACTTCGGGACTGAGCAGTTCTTC. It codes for CASSYFGTEQFF.

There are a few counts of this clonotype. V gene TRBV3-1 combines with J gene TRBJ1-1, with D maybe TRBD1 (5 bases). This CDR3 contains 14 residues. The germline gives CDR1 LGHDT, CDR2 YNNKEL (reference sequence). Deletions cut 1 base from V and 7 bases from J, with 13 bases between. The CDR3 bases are TGTGCCAGCAGCCAAGTCGGGGCAGGGAATGAAGCTTTCTTT. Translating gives CASSQVGAGNEAFF.

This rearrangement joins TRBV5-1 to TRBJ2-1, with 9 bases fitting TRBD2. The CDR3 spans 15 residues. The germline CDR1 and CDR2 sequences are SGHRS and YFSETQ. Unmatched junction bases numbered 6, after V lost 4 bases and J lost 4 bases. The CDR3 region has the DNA TGCGCCAGCAGCCCCCCTAGCGGGGTTTACAATGAGCAGTTCTTC. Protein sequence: CASSPPSGVYNEQFF.

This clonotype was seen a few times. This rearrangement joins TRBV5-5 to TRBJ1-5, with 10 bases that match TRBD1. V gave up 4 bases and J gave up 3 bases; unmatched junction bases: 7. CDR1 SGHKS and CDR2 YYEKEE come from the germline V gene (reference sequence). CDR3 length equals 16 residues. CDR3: CASSATGGGLNQPQHF. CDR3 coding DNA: TGTGCCAGCAGCGCGACAGGGGGCGGCCTCAATCAGCCCCAGCATTTT.

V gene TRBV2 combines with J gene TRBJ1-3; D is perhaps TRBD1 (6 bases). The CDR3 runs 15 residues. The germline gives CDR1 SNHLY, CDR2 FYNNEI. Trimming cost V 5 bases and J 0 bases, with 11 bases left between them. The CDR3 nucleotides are TGTGCCAGCAGTCTATTGGGGGCCTCTGGAAACACCATATATTTT. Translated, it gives CASSLLGASGNTIYF.

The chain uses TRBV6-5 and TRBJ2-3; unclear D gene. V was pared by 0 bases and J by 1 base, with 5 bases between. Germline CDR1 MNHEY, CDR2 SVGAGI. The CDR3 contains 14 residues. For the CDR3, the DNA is TGTGCCAGCAGTTACTCCGCACGCACAGATACGCAGTATTTT. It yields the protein CASSYSARTDTQYF.

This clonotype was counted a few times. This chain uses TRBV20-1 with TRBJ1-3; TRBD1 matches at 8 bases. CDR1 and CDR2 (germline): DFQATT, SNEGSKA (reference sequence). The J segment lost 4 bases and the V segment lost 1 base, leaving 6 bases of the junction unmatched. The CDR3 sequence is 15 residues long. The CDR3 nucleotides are TGCAGTGCTAGAGTAGCTGGACAGGGAGGAAACACCATATATTTT. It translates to CSARVAGQGGNTIYF.

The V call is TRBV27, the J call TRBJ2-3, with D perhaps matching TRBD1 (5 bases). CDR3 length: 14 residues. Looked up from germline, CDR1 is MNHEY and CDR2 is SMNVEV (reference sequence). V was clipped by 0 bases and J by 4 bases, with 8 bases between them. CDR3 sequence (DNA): TGTGCCAGCAGTTTATCGACAGTCTCAGATACGCAGTATTTT. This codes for CASSLSTVSDTQYF.